The 4 T cell receptor beta chains below all came from one sample that was sequenced in a study of blood T cell repertoires in COVID-19. The protocol was immunoSEQ multiplex PCR, while the TCRdb copy is restricted to in-frame clones and leaves out a portion. The repertoire holds about 200,000 clones, with 84% as singletons. Input material: peripheral blood. The receptor set was obtained from a human donor in a cohort sampled during active COVID-19.

The V call is TRBV28, the J call TRBJ1-2, with TRBD1 matching 8 bases. The germline V gene encodes CDR1 MDHEN and CDR2 SYDVKM. Unmatched junction bases numbered 4, after V lost 6 bases and J lost 4 bases. The CDR3 sequence is 13 residues long. The CDR3 DNA follows: TGTGCCAGCAGCGGGACAGGCCCCTATGGCTACACCTTC. Protein sequence: CASSGTGPYGYTF.

The chain joins TRBV19 to TRBJ2-7; no clear D. The CDR3 is made up of 15 amino acids. V lost 3 bases and J lost 5, with 17 bases in between. From germline, CDR1 is LNHDA and CDR2 SQIVND (reference sequence). For the CDR3, the DNA is TGTGCCAGTAGTATCACCCTTCATCGGGTTCACGAGCAGTACTTC. Amino acids: CASSITLHRVHEQYF.

The gene calls are TRBV5-1 and TRBJ1-4; no firm D call. This CDR3 contains 14 residues. V was shortened by 4 bases and J by 4 bases, with 11 bases between the two germline ends. CDR1 is SGHRS and CDR2 is YFSETQ in the germline V gene. CDR3 sequence reads: CASSPNSGNEKLFF. The CDR3 nucleotides are TGCGCCAGCAGCCCGAACTCGGGTAATGAAAAACTGTTTTTT.

The rearrangement links TRBV28 to TRBJ2-5; TRBD1 matches 9 bases. The V gene end was trimmed by 2 bases and the J gene end by 2 bases; junction bases not matched to a gene: 9. Germline CDR1 is MDHEN and CDR2 is SYDVKM. The CDR3 consists of 17 residues. The CDR3 protein is CASSLHRTGVRQETQYF. In nucleotides, the CDR3 is TGTGCCAGCAGTTTACACCGGACAGGGGTAAGGCAAGAGACCCAGTACTTC.